Sequencing of this T cell receptor beta chain was carried out in a study of blood T cell repertoires in COVID-19. For the study at large: Sites across the United States, Italy and Spain contributed samples from acute and convalescent COVID-19. In each case, the material was cDNA or gDNA derived from T cells, B-cell-depleted T cells, or PBMCs.

TCRdb's table, derived via immunoSEQ multiplex PCR, lists solely in-frame clones and lacks some. The sample lists 200,000 to 300,000 clones; more than 85% were seen once. Seattle patient enrollment occurred during active infection, with longitudinal follow-up thereafter. The CDR3 is 14 residues long. V dropped 3 bases and J dropped 3; count of bases not matched to a gene: 2. Germline V gives CDR1 MNHEY, CDR2 SMNVEV (reference sequence). Sequencing was carried out using peripheral blood. The rearrangement uses TRBV27 and TRBJ1-1; TRBD1 matches at 9 bases. This receptor was taken from a person aged 18-30 years with COVID-19, enrolled during active disease. The CDR3 sequence: CASSLTGGDTEAFF. As DNA, the CDR3 is TGTGCCAGCAGTTTGACAGGGGGGGACACTGAAGCTTTCTTT.